The T cell receptor beta chain described here comes from a study of control samples from healthy donors and cancer patients (dated by TCRdb to 2020 to 2021). The library came from the immunoSEQ multiplex PCR assay. TCRdb limited this immuneACCESS table to in-frame rearrangements with V and J called. A share of clones is missing; checked studies link under half to unresolved V genes, and the rest is unexplained. Recorded for this sample are over 150,000 clones; 85% to 95% of them occurred a single time. Approximately 5.5% of the sample lies in the top ten. The germline V gene specifies MGHRA as CDR1 and YSYEKL as CDR2. Trimmed from V: 0 bases; trimmed from J: 3 bases; junction bases lacking a gene match: 6. Reading from cysteine to phenylalanine, the CDR3 counts 16 amino acids. The read is trimmed to its CDR3 DNA, 48 bases read in frame from base 1. About this clone itself: This clone's antigen is unknown. Base qualities are not provided; no much larger clone lies one nucleotide away.

The clonotype was recovered from a man in his forties in good health. The sample taken for sequencing was blood. The chain joins TRBV4-1 to TRBJ1-2; TRBD1 fits 8 bases in the junction. CDR3 protein: CASSQDTQGAHYGYTF. The nucleotide sequence is TGCGCCAGCAGCCAAGATACTCAGGGGGCTCACTATGGCTACACCTTC.